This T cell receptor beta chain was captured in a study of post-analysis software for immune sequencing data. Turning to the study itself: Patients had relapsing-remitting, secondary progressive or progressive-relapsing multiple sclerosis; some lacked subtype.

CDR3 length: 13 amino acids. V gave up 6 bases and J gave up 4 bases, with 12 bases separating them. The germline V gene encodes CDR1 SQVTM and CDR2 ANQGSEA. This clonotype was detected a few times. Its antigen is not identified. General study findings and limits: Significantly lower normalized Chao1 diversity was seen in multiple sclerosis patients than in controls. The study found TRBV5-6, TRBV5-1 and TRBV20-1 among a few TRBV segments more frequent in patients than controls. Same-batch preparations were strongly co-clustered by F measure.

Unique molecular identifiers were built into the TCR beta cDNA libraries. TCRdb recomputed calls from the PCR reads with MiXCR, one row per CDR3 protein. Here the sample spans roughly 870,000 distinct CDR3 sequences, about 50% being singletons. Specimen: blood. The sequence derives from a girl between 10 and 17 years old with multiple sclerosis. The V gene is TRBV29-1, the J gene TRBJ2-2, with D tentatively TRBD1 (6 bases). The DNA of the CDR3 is TGCAGCGTCGAGGGGGTGAGCACCGGGGAGCTGTTTTTT. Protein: CSVEGVSTGELFF.